One and the same sample provided the 3 T cell receptor beta chains below, sequenced in a study of blood T cell repertoires in COVID-19. This table comes from immunoSEQ multiplex PCR, and its TCRdb copy is limited to in-frame clones, with some not included. This table has approximately 46,000 clones, around 81% appearing once. The sequencing input was peripheral blood. These receptors all stem from a woman aged 80 or over with COVID-19, enrolled during active disease.

The chain uses TRBV4-1 and TRBJ2-1, with 12 nucleotides matching TRBD1. J was trimmed by 8 bases and V by 6 bases; bases with no gene match: 14. Germline-derived CDR1 and CDR2 are MGHRA and YSYEKL. This CDR3 has 17 amino acids. CDR3 in DNA: TGCGCCAGCAGTACCGGGACAGGGGGCTTTGGGAGGGATGAGCAGTTCTTC. Its translation: CASSTGTGGFGRDEQFF.

The chain uses TRBV5-6 and TRBJ2-7; 7 bases agree with TRBD2. Germline V CDR1 and CDR2: SGHDT, YYEEEE. V lost 4 bases to trimming and J lost 5 bases; unmatched junction nucleotides: 9. The CDR3 has 14 residues. CDR3 loop: CASSEPVGRDEQYF. Written as DNA, the CDR3 is TGTGCCAGCAGCGAGCCGGTTGGGAGGGACGAGCAGTACTTC.

V and J are TRBV12-3 or TRBV12-4 and TRBJ2-1, with D maybe TRBD1 (7 bases). The V end was cut by 6 bases, the J end by 12 bases, with 15 bases between. The length of the CDR3 is 12 residues. The CDR3, as DNA: TGTGCCAGCAGCAACCGGCAGGGGGGGCAGTTCTTC. Translated: CASSNRQGGQFF.